The 30 T cell receptor beta chains presented below share a single source sample, sequenced in a study of beta chain features in type 1 diabetes. Their specific antigens are unknown. All of the isolated RNA was reverse transcribed, so expressed TCRB transcripts were sequenced. Sequencing used immunoSEQ multiplex PCR; TCRdb keeps in-frame clones, though not all of them. The table has 300,000 to 350,000 clones, approximately 12% seen once. Points from the study as a whole: Across all four CD4+ subsets, people with type 1 diabetes showed modestly shorter TCRB CDR3s.

Sequencing used naive CD4+ T cells from blood. The receptors derive from a woman younger than 35 with type 1 diabetes.

The rearrangement joins TRBV7-9 to TRBJ1-2; 9 bases line up with TRBD1. The CDR3 consists of 16 residues. Germline CDR1 is SEHNR and CDR2 is FQNEAQ (reference sequence). Germline trimming cut 1 base from V and 2 bases from J; bases unmatched to any gene: 5. CDR3 region: CASSLGPGQGNYGYTF. The CDR3 DNA is TGTGCCAGCAGCTTAGGACCGGGACAGGGAAACTATGGCTACACCTTC.

This clone was observed many times. The V call is TRBV23-1, the J call TRBJ2-7; TRBD2 might be the D (6 bases). TRBV23-1 is assigned to the ORF class and has an uncertain function. The CDR3 consists of 15 residues. Trimming stripped 2 bases from V and 2 bases from J, with 13 bases between. Here the CDR3 reads CASSQKGREAYEQYF. The CDR3 nucleotides are TGCGCCAGCAGTCAAAAGGGTAGGGAGGCCTACGAGCAGTACTTC.

The chain combines TRBV28 with TRBJ2-1; 7 bases line up with TRBD2. With 5 bases clipped from V and 4 bases from J, the junction kept 11 bases outside the gene matches. Per germline, CDR1 MDHEN and CDR2 SYDVKM. The CDR3 loop spans 16 amino acids. The chain's CDR3 is CASSRPLAAGYNEQFF. The CDR3 nucleotides are TGTGCCAGCAGTCGACCCCTAGCGGCCGGGTACAATGAGCAGTTCTTC.

This clone turned up a few times. The rearrangement uses TRBV5-1 and TRBJ2-5; maybe TRBD2 (7 bases). The V end was cut by 2 bases, the J end by 1 base, with 9 bases between. Germline values: CDR1 SGHRS, CDR2 YFSETQ. The CDR3 extends over 14 amino acids. The CDR3 sequence: CASSFGGPQETQYF. CDR3 sequence (DNA): TGCGCCAGCAGCTTCGGGGGGCCCCAAGAGACCCAGTACTTC.

In its sample, this clone was seen a few times. The gene calls are TRBV18 and TRBJ2-1, with 7 bases fitting TRBD2. The CDR3 is 16 residues long. Germline V lookup: CDR1 KGHSH, CDR2 LQKENI. V dropped 6 bases and J dropped 4; count of bases not matched to a gene: 12. The DNA of the CDR3 is TGTGCCAGCTCCCCCTGGGTGAGCGGGATTTACAATGAGCAGTTCTTC. Translating gives CASSPWVSGIYNEQFF.

The gene calls are TRBV5-1 and TRBJ1-2; tentative D call: TRBD1 (5 bases). This CDR3 is 13 amino acids long. Germline CDR1 and CDR2: SGHRS and YFSETQ. V lost 4 bases to trimming and J lost 2 bases, with 9 bases between them. The CDR3 reads CASSVTVNYGYTF. The CDR3 DNA sequence: TGCGCCAGCAGCGTGACAGTAAACTATGGCTACACCTTC.

The chain uses TRBV7-2 and TRBJ2-7; the D gene is possibly TRBD2 (6 bases). The CDR3 is 15 residues long. Germline V gene data show CDR1 as SGHTA and CDR2 as FQGNSA. V lost 5 bases to trimming and J lost 3 bases, with 17 bases between them. The CDR3 DNA reads TGTGCCAGCAGCCCCCGCTACGGCGGGATCTACGAGCAGTACTTC. As protein: CASSPRYGGIYEQYF.

This clone came up a few times. This chain links TRBV6-5 with TRBJ2-1; tentatively, D is TRBD1 (6 bases). The germline V and J ends were trimmed by 6 bases and 6 bases, with 9 bases remaining between them. From germline, CDR1 is MNHEY and CDR2 SVGAGI. The CDR3 runs to 12 residues. The CDR3 spells CASSGQSNEQFF. The CDR3 DNA follows: TGTGCCAGCAGCGGACAGTCCAATGAGCAGTTCTTC.

This clone was seen only a few times. The chain is built from TRBV11-2 and TRBJ1-2; maybe TRBD1 (6 bases). Trimming took 4 bases from V and 5 from J, leaving 11 bases between them. The CDR3 runs to 13 residues. Per germline, CDR1 SGHAT and CDR2 FQNNGV. This CDR3 reads CASSSRGVYGYTF. The CDR3 region has the DNA TGTGCCAGCAGCTCCAGGGGAGTTTATGGCTACACCTTC.

Only a few counts were recorded for this clone. The chain employs TRBV4-1 and TRBJ2-5, with a tentative D call TRBD2 (5 bases). CDR1 MGHRA and CDR2 YSYEKL come from the germline V gene. Trimming took off 5 bases at V and 2 bases at J, with 18 bases between the two ends. This CDR3 region has 16 residues. The CDR3 bases are TGCGCCAGCAGCTCCCTACTGCGAACGGGACAAGAGACCCAGTACTTC. Translation gives CASSSLLRTGQETQYF.

The table lists this clone with a few counts. The chain combines TRBV4-2 with TRBJ2-6, with TRBD2 identical over 9 bases. Germline-derived CDR1 and CDR2 are LGHNA and YNFKEQ. The CDR3 loop spans 18 amino acids. The V gene end was trimmed by 0 bases and the J gene end by 4 bases; junction bases not matched to a gene: 7. The CDR3 region has the DNA TGTGCCAGCAGCCAAGATAGCGGGAGAGCTAGGGGGGCCAACGTCCTGACTTTC. Its translation: CASSQDSGRARGANVLTF.

The chain combines TRBV29-1 with TRBJ2-1; no clear D. Germline-derived CDR1 and CDR2 are SQVTM and ANQGSEA. There are 11 residues in the CDR3. Deletions cut 7 bases from V and 7 bases from J, with 11 bases between. The chain's CDR3 is CSDQLRNEQFF. For the CDR3, the DNA is TGCAGCGACCAACTGAGGAATGAGCAGTTCTTC.

This clone appeared a few times. This chain connects TRBV11-2 to TRBJ1-2; 7 nucleotides match TRBD1. J was trimmed by 10 bases and V by 5 bases; bases with no gene match: 13. The CDR3 is made up of 14 amino acids. Per germline, CDR1 SGHAT and CDR2 FQNNGV. In DNA form, the CDR3 reads TGTGCCAGCAGCATCGGGACAGTTAGTTCATCCTACACCTTC. The encoded protein is CASSIGTVSSSYTF.

This clone was found a few times. The chain combines TRBV7-9 with TRBJ2-2, with D unclear. Germline V gene sequence: CDR1 SEHNR, CDR2 FQNEAQ (reference sequence). The CDR3 totals 14 residues. Trimming left V 1 base short and J 5 bases short, with 8 bases between. DNA of the CDR3: TGTGCCAGCAGCTTAGAGCCTTTGACCGGGGAGCTGTTTTTT. Protein sequence: CASSLEPLTGELFF.

This rearrangement joins TRBV7-2 to TRBJ1-4; 8 bases are a match to TRBD1. The ends lost 5 bases at V and 8 bases at J; junction bases unmatched: 10. This CDR3 region has 15 residues. Germline CDR1 reads SGHTA; CDR2 reads FQGNSA. CDR3 in amino acids: CASSIGQGIGEKLFF. CDR3 coding DNA: TGTGCCAGCAGCATTGGACAGGGCATAGGCGAAAAACTGTTTTTT.

The chain uses TRBV28 and TRBJ1-1; weak D call: TRBD1 (5 bases). From germline, CDR1 is MDHEN and CDR2 SYDVKM. Trimming left V 3 bases short and J 1 base short, with 12 bases between. The CDR3 loop spans 15 amino acids. DNA for the CDR3: TGTGCCAGCAGTTTTTGGGGCGCGCAGAACACTGAAGCTTTCTTT. Amino acid sequence: CASSFWGAQNTEAFF.

This clone has more than one count but fewer than ten. This chain links TRBV5-6 with TRBJ2-1; tentative D call: TRBD2 (7 bases). Germline assignment: CDR1 SGHDT and CDR2 YYEEEE. The germline V and J ends were trimmed by 5 bases and 4 bases, with 19 bases remaining between them. There are 16 residues in the CDR3. The CDR3 DNA reads TGTGCCAGCAGACTAATCGGGGGGCGTTCATACAATGAGCAGTTCTTC. Translation gives CASRLIGGRSYNEQFF.

Only a few counts were recorded for this clone. At the DNA level, this CDR3 is encoded by other sequences in the same sample as well. The chain has TRBV5-1 and TRBJ2-5; maybe TRBD2 (5 bases). V was trimmed by 0 bases and J by 4 bases, leaving 7 bases between them. The CDR3 runs 13 residues. Germline V lookup: CDR1 SGHRS, CDR2 YFSETQ. In nucleotides, the CDR3 is TGCGCCAGCAGCTTGGGTGGAGGAGAGACCCAGTACTTC. Encoded protein: CASSLGGGETQYF. The whole variable domain, filled in from reference TRBV5-1 and TRBJ2-5, reads KAGVTQTPRYLIKTRGQQVTLSCSPISGHRSVSWYQQTPGQGLQFLFEYFSETQRNKGNFPGRFSGRQFSNSRSEMNVSTLELGDSALYLCASSLGGGETQYFGPGTRLLVL.

The chain employs TRBV30 and TRBJ1-4; D is unclear. CDR1 is GTSNPN, CDR2 SVGIG, per germline (reference sequence). The CDR3 length is 13 residues. Trimming removed 2 bases at V and 7 bases at J, with 11 bases between. The CDR3 sequence: CAWSSGFGEKLFF. CDR3 DNA sequence: TGTGCCTGGAGTAGTGGTTTCGGTGAAAAACTGTTTTTT. The whole variable domain, remainder taken from reference TRBV30 and TRBJ1-4, is SQTIHQWPATLVQPVGSPLSLECTVEGTSNPNLYWYRQAAGRGLQLLFYSVGIGQISSEVPQNLSASRPQDRQFILSSKKLLLSDSGFYLCAWSSGFGEKLFFGSGTQLSVL.

The chain couples TRBV10-3 to TRBJ2-1; TRBD2 agrees at 11 bases. From germline, CDR1 is ENHRY and CDR2 SYGVKD. The CDR3 is made up of 15 amino acids. V gave up 6 bases and J gave up 7 bases; unmatched junction bases: 8. CDR3 sequence (DNA): TGTGCCATCAGGGTAGCGGGAGGGCCGGGAAATGAGCAGTTCTTC. It yields the protein CAIRVAGGPGNEQFF.

The chain carries TRBV4-1 and TRBJ1-2; TRBD1 agrees at 7 bases. Per germline, CDR1 MGHRA and CDR2 YSYEKL. CDR3 length: 16 amino acids. V shed 0 bases, J shed 4 bases, and the junction held 8 bases outside the gene matches. The CDR3 is CASSQDRGQTFYGYTF. CDR3 nucleotides: TGCGCCAGCAGCCAAGATCGGGGACAGACCTTCTATGGCTACACCTTC.

This clone was seen a handful of times. The V gene is TRBV6-1, the J gene TRBJ1-2; D ambiguous. V lost 7 bases, J lost 0 bases, and 6 bases lay in between. Per germline, CDR1 MNHNS and CDR2 SASEGT. This CDR3 is 12 amino acids long. DNA of the CDR3: TGTGCCAGCAACCGGGCTAACTATGGCTACACCTTC. Its translation is CASNRANYGYTF.

The CDR3 loop reads CASSPQLDTQYF. In nucleotides, the CDR3 is TGTGCCAGCAGCCCCCAGTTAGATACGCAGTATTTT. The rearrangement joins TRBV7-9 to TRBJ2-3; D gene unclear. Germline V gene data show CDR1 as SEHNR and CDR2 as FQNEAQ (reference sequence). The CDR3 consists of 12 residues. V lost 5 bases and J lost 5, with 8 bases in between. Full variable domain (missing parts from reference TRBV7-9 and TRBJ2-3): DTGVSQNPRHKITKRGQNVTFRCDPISEHNRLYWYRQTLGQGPEFLTYFQNEAQLEKSRLLSDRFSAERPKGSFSTLEIQRTEQGDSAMYLCASSPQLDTQYFGPGTRLTVL.

The chain links TRBV12-5 to TRBJ1-1; tentative D call: TRBD1 (5 bases). Germline CDR1 LGHNT, CDR2 FRNRAP. The CDR3 sequence is 16 residues long. Trimming took 0 bases from V and 0 from J, leaving 11 bases between them. The CDR3 loop reads CASGLVVGQLNTEAFF. CDR3 bases: TGTGCTAGTGGTTTGGTAGTGGGGCAACTGAACACTGAAGCTTTCTTT.

DNA of the CDR3: TGTGCCAGCAGTTTCGACAGGGGACGCAATCAGCCCCAGCATTTT. Translating gives CASSFDRGRNQPQHF. V and J are TRBV6-6 and TRBJ1-5; 8 positions agree with TRBD1. Per germline, CDR1 MNHNY and CDR2 SVGAGI (reference sequence). V lost 4 bases, J lost 2 bases, and 4 bases stayed unmatched. The CDR3 is 15 residues long.

V gene TRBV7-2 combines with J gene TRBJ2-5, with 10 bases identical to TRBD1. J lost 4 bases, V lost 5 bases, and 10 bases had no gene match. Germline V lookup: CDR1 SGHTA, CDR2 FQGNSA. The CDR3 length is 16 residues. The CDR3 bases are TGTGCCAGCAGCAGACATCTGACAGGGGGCGGAGAGACCCAGTACTTC. Translation: CASSRHLTGGGETQYF. The full variable domain, in which reference TRBV7-2 and TRBJ2-5 provide the parts outside the CDR3, is GAGVSQSPSNKVTEKGKDVELRCDPISGHTALYWYRQSLGQGLEFLIYFQGNSAPDKSGLPSDRFSAERTGGSVSTLTIQRTQQEDSAVYLCASSRHLTGGGETQYFGPGTRLLVL.

This clone was seen a few times. In nucleotides, the CDR3 is TGCAGCGTTGGCGGGAGGACCACAGATACGCAGTATTTT. Its translation: CSVGGRTTDTQYF. The rearrangement links TRBV29-1 to TRBJ2-3; the match to TRBD2 covers 8 bases. After removal of 4 bases from V and 2 bases from J, the junction contained 2 bases not matched to a gene. Germline-derived CDR1 and CDR2 are SQVTM and ANQGSEA. The CDR3 length is 13 residues.

The chain recombines TRBV11-2 with TRBJ1-1; no clear D. Deletions cut 3 bases from V and 1 base from J, with 6 bases between. The CDR3 has 13 residues. CDR1 SGHAT and CDR2 FQNNGV come from the germline V gene. The CDR3 DNA is TGTGCCAGCAGCTTCGTCAGGAACACTGAAGCTTTCTTT. This translates into CASSFVRNTEAFF.

This clone was detected a few times. The rearrangement links TRBV27 to TRBJ2-7; 9 nucleotides agree with TRBD1. V lost 6 bases to trimming and J lost 2 bases; unmatched junction nucleotides: 5. Germline V gene data show CDR1 as MNHEY and CDR2 as SMNVEV (reference sequence). The CDR3 has 14 amino acids. CDR3 sequence reads: CASSRQGGPYEQYF. CDR3 DNA: TGTGCCAGCAGCAGACAGGGGGGGCCCTACGAGCAGTACTTC.

This sequence joins TRBV19 and TRBJ2-6; TRBD1 might be the D (6 bases). Germline CDR1 reads LNHDA; CDR2 reads SQIVND (reference sequence). V lost 7 bases to trimming and J lost 2 bases, with 12 bases between them. The CDR3 length is 15 residues. As DNA, the CDR3 is TGTGCCAGTACAGGGACATCTCCTGGGGCCAACGTCCTGACTTTC. As protein: CASTGTSPGANVLTF.